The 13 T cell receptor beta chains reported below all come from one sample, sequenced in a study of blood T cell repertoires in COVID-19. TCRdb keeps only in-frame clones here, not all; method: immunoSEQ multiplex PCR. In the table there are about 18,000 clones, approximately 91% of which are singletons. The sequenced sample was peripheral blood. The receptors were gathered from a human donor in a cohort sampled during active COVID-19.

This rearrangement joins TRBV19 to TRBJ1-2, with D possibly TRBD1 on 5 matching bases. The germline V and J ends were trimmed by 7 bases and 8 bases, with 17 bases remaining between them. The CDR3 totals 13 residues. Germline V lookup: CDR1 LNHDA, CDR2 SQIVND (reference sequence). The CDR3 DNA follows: TGTGCCAGTAAAGATGGGACTCCAAGGGGCTACACCTTC. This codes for CASKDGTPRGYTF.

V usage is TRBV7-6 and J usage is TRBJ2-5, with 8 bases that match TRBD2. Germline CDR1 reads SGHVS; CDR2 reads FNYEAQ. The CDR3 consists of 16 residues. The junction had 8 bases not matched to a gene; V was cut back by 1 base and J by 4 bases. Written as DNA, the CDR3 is TGTGCCAGCAGCTTAGTGCTACTAGCGGAGGGAGAGACCCAGTACTTC. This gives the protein CASSLVLLAEGETQYF.

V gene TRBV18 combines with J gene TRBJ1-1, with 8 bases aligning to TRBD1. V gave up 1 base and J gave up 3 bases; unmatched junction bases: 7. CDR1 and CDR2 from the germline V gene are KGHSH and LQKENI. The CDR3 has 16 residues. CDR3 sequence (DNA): TGTGCCAGCTCACCACTTGGACAGGGTTCGGACACTGAAGCTTTCTTT. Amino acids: CASSPLGQGSDTEAFF.

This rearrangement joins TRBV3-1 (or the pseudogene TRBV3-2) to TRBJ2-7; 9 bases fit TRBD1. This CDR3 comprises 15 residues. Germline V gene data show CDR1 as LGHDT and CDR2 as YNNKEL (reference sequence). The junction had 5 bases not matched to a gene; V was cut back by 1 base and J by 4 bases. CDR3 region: CASSQGQGGGYEQYF. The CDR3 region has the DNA TGTGCCAGCAGCCAAGGACAGGGGGGAGGGTACGAGCAGTACTTC.

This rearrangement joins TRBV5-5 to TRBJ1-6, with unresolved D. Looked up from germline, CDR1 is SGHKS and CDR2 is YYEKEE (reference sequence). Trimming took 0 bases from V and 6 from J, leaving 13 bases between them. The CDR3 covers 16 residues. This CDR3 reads CASSLVPGTSNSPLHF. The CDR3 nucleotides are TGTGCCAGCAGCTTGGTCCCAGGAACCAGTAATTCACCCCTCCACTTT. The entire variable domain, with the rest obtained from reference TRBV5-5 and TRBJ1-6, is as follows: DAGVTQSPTHLIKTRGQQVTLRCSPISGHKSVSWYQQVLGQGPQFIFQYYEKEERGRGNFPDRFSARQFPNYSSELNVNALLLGDSALYLCASSLVPGTSNSPLHFGNGTRLTVT.

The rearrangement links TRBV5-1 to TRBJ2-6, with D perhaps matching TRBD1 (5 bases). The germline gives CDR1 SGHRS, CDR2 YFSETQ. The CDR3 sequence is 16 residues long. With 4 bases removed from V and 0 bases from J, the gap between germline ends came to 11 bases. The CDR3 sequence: CASSGTGVSGANVLTF. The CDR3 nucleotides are TGCGCCAGCAGCGGTACAGGAGTCTCTGGGGCCAACGTCCTGACTTTC.

As DNA, the CDR3 is TGTGCCAGCAGAGACGGAGACTATGGCTACACCTTC. Amino acid sequence: CASRDGDYGYTF. The gene calls are TRBV19 and TRBJ1-2; the D is unclear. From germline, CDR1 is LNHDA and CDR2 SQIVND (reference sequence). The CDR3 contains 12 residues. Trimming took 9 bases from V and 3 from J, leaving 11 bases between them.

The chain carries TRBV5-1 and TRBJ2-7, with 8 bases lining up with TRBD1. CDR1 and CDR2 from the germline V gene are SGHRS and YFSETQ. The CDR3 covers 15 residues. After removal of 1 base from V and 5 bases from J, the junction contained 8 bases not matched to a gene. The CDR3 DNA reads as TGCGCCAGCAGCTTGTCCGGGGCAGGGGGCGACGAGCAGTACTTC. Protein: CASSLSGAGGDEQYF.

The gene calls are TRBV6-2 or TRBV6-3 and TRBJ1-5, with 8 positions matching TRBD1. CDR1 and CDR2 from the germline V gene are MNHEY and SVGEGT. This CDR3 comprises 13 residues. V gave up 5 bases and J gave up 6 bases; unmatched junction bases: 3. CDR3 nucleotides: TGTGCCAGCAGTGACAGGGGTGGTCAGCCCCAGCATTTT. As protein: CASSDRGGQPQHF.

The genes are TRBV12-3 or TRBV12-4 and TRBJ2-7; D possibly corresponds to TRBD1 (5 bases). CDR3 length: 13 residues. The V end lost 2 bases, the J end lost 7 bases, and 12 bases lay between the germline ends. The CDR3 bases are TGTGCCAGCAGTTTAACAGGCTTTTTTGAGCAGTACTTC. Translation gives CASSLTGFFEQYF.

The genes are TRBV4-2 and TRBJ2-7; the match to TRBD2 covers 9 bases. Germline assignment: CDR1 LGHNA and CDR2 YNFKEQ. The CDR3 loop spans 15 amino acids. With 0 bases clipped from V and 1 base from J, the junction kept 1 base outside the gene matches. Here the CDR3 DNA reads TGTGCCAGCAGCCAAGACAGCGGGGGGTCCTACGAGCAGTACTTC. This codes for CASSQDSGGSYEQYF.

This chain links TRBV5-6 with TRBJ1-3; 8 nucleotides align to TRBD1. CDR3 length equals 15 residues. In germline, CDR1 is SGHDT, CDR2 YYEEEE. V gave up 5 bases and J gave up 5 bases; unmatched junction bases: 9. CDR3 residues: CASSPRDRRRNTIYF. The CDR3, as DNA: TGTGCCAGCAGTCCTAGGGACAGGAGAAGAAACACCATATATTTT.

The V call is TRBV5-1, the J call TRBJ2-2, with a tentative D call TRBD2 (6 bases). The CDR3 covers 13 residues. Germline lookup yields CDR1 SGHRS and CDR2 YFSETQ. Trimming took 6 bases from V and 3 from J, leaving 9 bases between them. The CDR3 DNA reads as TGCGCCAGCAAAACGGGAGACACCGGGGAGCTGTTTTTT. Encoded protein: CASKTGDTGELFF.